This record concerns one T cell receptor beta chain sequence. This sample is drawn from a study of T-cell memory formation after mild COVID-19. Deletions cut 0 bases from V and 0 bases from J, with 22 bases between. CDR3 length: 21 residues. CDR1 and CDR2 from the germline V gene are SGHDT and YYEEEE. A single record per CDR3 protein comes from TCRdb applying MiXCR to the 5' RACE reads. The data hold a few hundred thousand distinct CDR3 sequences, with around 27% observed a single time. The specimen sequenced was PBMCs or a T cell subset sorted from them (not recorded which). This sequence originates from an adult woman who had mild COVID-19 (a few samples of this study predate the infection). Cell type and time point are not known. V is TRBV5-6 and J is TRBJ2-6; TRBD1 is a possible D gene (5 bases). CDR3: CASSLANTPPGQPSGANVLTF. Written as DNA, the CDR3 is TGTGCCAGCAGCTTGGCCAATACCCCACCAGGGCAACCCTCTGGGGCCAACGTCCTGACTTTC. Full variable domain (outside the CDR3, taken from reference TRBV5-6 and TRBJ2-6): DAGVTQSPTHLIKTRGQQVTLRCSPKSGHDTVSWYQQALGQGPQFIFQYYEEEERQRGNFPDRFSGHQFPNYSSELNVNALLLGDSALYLCASSLANTPPGQPSGANVLTFGAGSRLTVL.